These T cell receptor beta chains were read from a single sample in a study of cytomegalovirus exposure and HLA in healthy donors. The assay was immunoSEQ multiplex PCR, and TCRdb's table has in-frame clones only and misses some. Of some 150,000 clones in the sample, under 80% were seen once. The sample taken for sequencing was PBMCs. The receptor source for this set is a man aged 35 to 55 in good health and CMV-seronegative. The CDR3 runs from the conserved cysteine through the conserved F or W. The D gene is left open where the match is weak. A row's size may be missing; if present it is once, few, many or a size class.

>NA|once|TRBJ2-2|TRBV4-1
TGCGCCAGCAGCTTTCTAGCTAATCCTTCCGGGGAGCTGTTTTTT
CASSFLANPSGELFF
>NA|NA|TRBJ2-1|TRBV6-5
TGTGCCAGCAGTTACTCCGGGGGGACATCCTACAATGAGCAGTTCTTC
CASSYSGGTSYNEQFF
>TRBD1|NA|TRBJ1-2|TRBV6-5
TGTGCCAGCAGCCCCGGGACAGACTATGGCTACACCTTC
CASSPGTDYGYTF
>NA|few|TRBJ2-7|TRBV28
TGTGCCAGCAGTTTATCGGGCAGGGTTGACTCCTACGAGCAGTACTTC
CASSLSGRVDSYEQYF
>TRBD1|NA|TRBJ2-2|TRBV12-5
TGTGCTAGTGGTTTAGGGACAGGGGTCGCCGGGGAGCTGTTTTTT
CASGLGTGVAGELFF
>TRBD1|NA|TRBJ1-4|TRBV6-1
TGTGCCAGCAGTGAAGAGGCAGGGGGCGTTTCAACTAATGAAAAACTGTTTTTT
CASSEEAGGVSTNEKLFF
>TRBD1|NA|TRBJ1-2|TRBV7-8
TGTGCCAGCAGCTCTCGGGACAGCCGTTCTTCTGGCTATGGCTACACCTTC
CASSSRDSRSSGYGYTF
>TRBD2|NA|TRBJ2-3|TRBV10-3
TGTGCCATCAGTGAAGGGCTAGCGGCAGATACGCAGTATTTT
CAISEGLAADTQYF
>TRBD1|NA|TRBJ2-7|TRBV7-9
TGTGCCAGCAGCTTGGGGGACAGGGGGGCCTACGAGCAGTACTTC
CASSLGDRGAYEQYF
>NA|NA|TRBJ2-5|TRBV19
TGTGCCAGTAGTGAAATCAGATCAGGGTTTCGGGAGACCCAGTACTTC
CASSEIRSGFRETQYF
>NA|NA|TRBJ2-2|TRBV9
TGTGCCAGCAGCGTCGGTAGCGAAGCCGGGGAGCTGTTTTTT
CASSVGSEAGELFF
>NA|once|TRBJ2-5|TRBV5-6
TGTGCCAGCAGCTTGGCTGCGGAGCAAGAGACCCAGTACTTC
CASSLAAEQETQYF
>NA|NA|TRBJ1-3|TRBV13
TGTGCCAGCAGCCGCGGGGCAGCCTTCTCTGGAAACACCATATATTTT
CASSRGAAFSGNTIYF
>NA|NA|TRBJ2-5|TRBV6-1
TGTGCCAGCGGGCGACAGGCCCTACACCAAGAGACCCAGTACTTC
CASGRQALHQETQYF
>NA|NA|TRBJ1-5|TRBV21-1
TGTGCCAGCAGCAAAGAGGAGGGGCAGAATAGCAATCAGCCCCAGCATTTT
CASSKEEGQNSNQPQHF
>NA|NA|TRBJ1-5|TRBV2
TGTGCCAGCAGCGACAGCCATAGCAATCAGCCCCAGCATTTT
CASSDSHSNQPQHF
>NA|NA|TRBJ1-1|TRBV19
TGTGCCAGTACAGGCGTGTTGGACACTGAAGCTTTCTTT
CASTGVLDTEAFF
>NA|NA|TRBJ2-7|TRBV7-9
TGTTCCAGCAGCCGATCGACAGTCAGCTACGAGCAGTACTTC
CSSSRSTVSYEQYF
>TRBD1|NA|TRBJ1-6|TRBV18
TGTGCCAGCTCACCGGTACAGGGGGATAATTCACCCCTCCACTTT
CASSPVQGDNSPLHF
>NA|few|TRBJ1-2|TRBV5-1
TGCGCCAGCAGCTTGGAGGTCGACAGTGTCTATGGCTACACCTTC
CASSLEVDSVYGYTF
>TRBD2|few|TRBJ2-2|TRBV19
TGTGCCAGTACTACTAGCGGTGGCGCCGGGGAGCTGTTTTTT
CASTTSGGAGELFF
>NA|few|TRBJ2-2|TRBV11-3
TGTGCCAGCAGCGGCCAACCGGGACTCAACACCGGGGAGCTGTTTTTT
CASSGQPGLNTGELFF
>NA|NA|TRBJ1-2|TRBV6-5
TGTGCCAGCAGTAATCAACTACTCCAGGGCTATGGCTACACCTTC
CASSNQLLQGYGYTF